The 24 T cell receptor beta chains below were found in one sample sequenced in a study of T cells in tuberculosis. Only in-frame clones appear in the TCRdb table, and some are missing; sequencing was by immunoSEQ multiplex PCR. Among tens of thousands of clones listed, roughly 95% were seen once. Material: PBMCs. The receptors originated from a donor aged 10-30 years with latent tuberculosis or without tuberculosis infection.

The CDR3 here is CASSLDRGNYGYTF. The DNA for the CDR3 is TGTGCCAGCAGCTTGGACAGGGGCAACTATGGCTACACCTTC. This chain joins TRBV5-4 and TRBJ1-2; 7 nucleotides agree with TRBD1. V shed 0 bases, J shed 2 bases, and the junction held 1 base outside the gene matches. The germline CDR1 and CDR2 sequences are SGHNT and YYREEE (reference sequence). This CDR3 has 14 residues.

V and J are TRBV21-1 and TRBJ1-2. TRBV21-1 is labeled a pseudogene. The CDR3 consists of 15 residues. In DNA form, the CDR3 reads TGTGCCAGCACCCCAAGCGGGGTCCCAGACTATGGCTACACCTTC. Amino acid sequence: CASTPSGVPDYGYTF.

The V and J genes are TRBV5-1 and TRBJ2-3, with 8 bases that match TRBD1. J was trimmed by 3 bases and V by 5 bases; bases with no gene match: 5. The CDR3 spans 14 residues. Germline V CDR1 and CDR2: SGHRS, YFSETQ. The CDR3: CASSSGDRTDTQYF. The CDR3 nucleotides are TGCGCCAGCAGTTCCGGGGACAGGACAGATACGCAGTATTTT.

The genes are TRBV6-1 and TRBJ2-3; a possible D gene is TRBD2 (6 bases). The germline V and J ends were trimmed by 7 bases and 3 bases, with 14 bases remaining between them. The CDR3 extends over 14 amino acids. Germline lookup yields CDR1 MNHNS and CDR2 SASEGT. Here the CDR3 reads CASTTSFGTDTQYF. As DNA, the CDR3 is TGTGCCAGCACCACTAGCTTTGGGACAGATACGCAGTATTTT.

The rearrangement uses TRBV6-1 and TRBJ2-7; maybe TRBD1 (5 bases). Germline CDR1 and CDR2: MNHNS and SASEGT. The ends were cut back, 2 bases at V and 0 bases at J, with 14 bases in the middle. The CDR3 loop spans 16 amino acids. The CDR3 coding sequence is TGTGCCAGCAGTGAAATTCCCCCAGGGTCCTCCTACGAGCAGTACTTC. Its translation is CASSEIPPGSSYEQYF.

The sample holds one count of this clone. The chain is built from TRBV6-5 and TRBJ1-2; 9 bases agree with TRBD1. Germline CDR1 is MNHEY and CDR2 is SVGAGI. This CDR3 comprises 15 residues. Trimming took 6 bases from V and 8 from J; bases not matched to a gene: 13. Here the CDR3 DNA reads TGTGCCAGCAGATCCGGGACAGGGTTTAGAGAGGGCTACACCTTC. Residues: CASRSGTGFREGYTF.

This chain connects TRBV5-1 to TRBJ2-7, with D tentatively TRBD2 (6 bases). The CDR3 spans 14 residues. From germline, CDR1 is SGHRS and CDR2 YFSETQ. V lost 6 bases to trimming and J lost 3 bases, with 16 bases between them. CDR3 sequence (DNA): TGCGCCAGCACCGAACCGGGGGAAATCTACGAGCAGTACTTC. Protein sequence: CASTEPGEIYEQYF. The full variable domain, in which reference TRBV5-1 and TRBJ2-7 provide the parts outside the CDR3, is KAGVTQTPRYLIKTRGQQVTLSCSPISGHRSVSWYQQTPGQGLQFLFEYFSETQRNKGNFPGRFSGRQFSNSRSEMNVSTLELGDSALYLCASTEPGEIYEQYFGPGTRLTVT.

The chain carries TRBV7-9 and TRBJ1-1; 7 bases are shared with TRBD1. CDR3 length equals 16 residues. Trimming at V came to 5 bases and at J to 0 bases, leaving 9 bases not matched to a gene. The germline V gene has CDR1 SEHNR and CDR2 FQNEAQ (reference sequence). The CDR3 here is CASSNRGGDLNTEAFF. CDR3 sequence (DNA): TGTGCCAGCAGCAACAGGGGTGGCGATCTGAACACTGAAGCTTTCTTT. Filled out from reference TRBV7-9 and TRBJ1-1, the complete variable domain reads DTGVSQNPRHKITKRGQNVTFRCDPISEHNRLYWYRQTLGQGPEFLTYFQNEAQLEKSRLLSDRFSAERPKGSFSTLEIQRTEQGDSAMYLCASSNRGGDLNTEAFFGQGTRLTVV.

This clone occurred once. The rearrangement links TRBV5-1 to TRBJ2-2; D is possibly TRBD2 (6 bases). Trimming removed 4 bases from V and 3 bases from J, with 10 bases in between. Germline loops: CDR1 SGHRS, CDR2 YFSETQ. This CDR3 has 14 amino acids. The CDR3 nucleotides read TGCGCCAGCAGCGCGGGACTGTACACCGGGGAGCTGTTTTTT. It encodes CASSAGLYTGELFF.

The gene calls are TRBV30 and TRBJ1-2; 12 bases map to TRBD1. The germline V gene has CDR1 GTSNPN and CDR2 SVGIG (reference sequence). J was trimmed by 6 bases and V by 3 bases; bases with no gene match: 5. The CDR3 contains 14 residues. CDR3 sequence reads: CAWRGTGGRDGYTF. CDR3 bases: TGTGCCTGGAGAGGGACAGGGGGCAGGGATGGCTACACCTTC.

V and J are TRBV11-2 and TRBJ2-7, with D tentatively TRBD1 (5 bases). The length of the CDR3 is 12 residues. The V end was cut by 7 bases, the J end by 5 bases, with 12 bases between. Germline V gene sequence: CDR1 SGHAT, CDR2 FQNNGV. CDR3 sequence (DNA): TGTGCCAGCACTCAGGGTTGGGACGAGCAGTACTTC. This sequence encodes CASTQGWDEQYF.

This clone was seen just once. V is TRBV4-1 and J is TRBJ1-4; possibly TRBD1 for D (6 bases). V lost 1 base and J 3 bases, leaving 9 bases between the germline ends. The length of the CDR3 is 15 residues. Germline V CDR1 and CDR2: MGHRA, YSYEKL. In DNA form, the CDR3 reads TGCGCCAGCAGCCAAGGCAACAGGGCTAATGAAAAACTGTTTTTT. This codes for CASSQGNRANEKLFF.

In its sample, this clone was seen once. V gene TRBV5-1 combines with J gene TRBJ1-4, with 10 bases aligning to TRBD1. V trimming: 3 bases; J trimming: 5 bases; junction bases outside the gene matches: 7. The germline CDR1 and CDR2 sequences are SGHRS and YFSETQ. The CDR3 is 16 residues long. The CDR3 here is CASSSMGTGVNEKLFF. CDR3 in DNA: TGCGCCAGCAGCTCAATGGGGACAGGGGTAAATGAAAAACTGTTTTTT.

This sequence joins TRBV9 and TRBJ1-2, with unresolved D. Germline V lookup: CDR1 SGDLS, CDR2 YYNGEE. V was trimmed by 3 bases and J by 1 base, leaving 7 bases between them. The length of the CDR3 is 13 residues. CDR3 amino acids: CASSAGFNYGYTF. The CDR3 DNA reads TGTGCCAGCAGCGCGGGTTTTAACTATGGCTACACCTTC.

The chain has TRBV18 and TRBJ2-1; perhaps TRBD2 as D (6 bases). CDR3 length equals 15 residues. CDR1 is KGHSH, CDR2 LQKENI, per germline. V was trimmed by 2 bases and J by 8 bases, leaving 16 bases between them. In DNA form, the CDR3 reads TGTGCCAGCTCACCAATGCGGCTAGCGTCGGATGAGCAGTTCTTC. This encodes CASSPMRLASDEQFF.

The chain links TRBV28 to TRBJ2-7, with 9 bases that match TRBD1. The CDR3 totals 14 residues. CDR1 is MDHEN and CDR2 is SYDVKM in the germline V gene. V trimming: 5 bases; J trimming: 4 bases; junction bases outside the gene matches: 6. In DNA form, the CDR3 reads TGTGCCAGCAGTCGTTACAGGGGGCTGTACGAGCAGTACTTC. Translation: CASSRYRGLYEQYF.

The V call is TRBV6-6, the J call TRBJ2-7; D may be TRBD1 (5 bases). CDR1 MNHNY and CDR2 SVGAGI come from the germline V gene (reference sequence). V was cut by 2 bases and J by 3 bases, with 14 bases left in between. This CDR3 region has 15 residues. In nucleotides, the CDR3 is TGTGCCAGCAGTTACGTTCAGGGTCGATACTACGAGCAGTACTTC. Protein product: CASSYVQGRYYEQYF.

This chain joins TRBV2 and TRBJ1-1, with 9 nucleotides matching TRBD1. Germline V gene lookup returns CDR1 SNHLY and CDR2 FYNNEI. The CDR3 covers 15 residues. Losses at the gene ends were 3 bases for V and 2 bases for J; bases not matched to a gene: 4. CDR3 in amino acids: CASSDPGQGNTEAFF. In DNA, the CDR3 is TGTGCCAGCAGTGATCCGGGACAGGGTAACACTGAAGCTTTCTTT.

J is TRBJ1-2 and V is TRBV5-3; D remains ambiguous. TRBV5-3 is reported as an ORF; its role is uncertain. The CDR3 extends over 10 amino acids. Trimming left V 9 bases short and J 7 bases short, with 10 bases between. The CDR3 spells CAKVQCGYTF. The CDR3 nucleotides read TGTGCCAAAGTTCAGTGTGGCTACACCTTC.

This chain joins TRBV2 and TRBJ1-2; TRBD1 agrees at 10 bases. The CDR3 has 14 amino acids. After removal of 6 bases from V and 8 bases from J, the junction contained 9 bases not matched to a gene. Germline V CDR1 and CDR2: SNHLY, FYNNEI. The CDR3 spells CASSGSGTGVGYTF. The CDR3 DNA reads as TGTGCCAGCAGCGGGTCGGGGACAGGGGTCGGCTACACCTTC. Based on the CDR3 plus reference TRBV2 and TRBJ1-2, the full variable domain is EPEVTQTPSHQVTQMGQEVILRCVPISNHLYFYWYRQILGQKVEFLVSFYNNEISEKSEIFDDQFSVERPDGSNFTLKIRSTKLEDSAMYFCASSGSGTGVGYTFGSGTRLTVV.

This chain connects TRBV16 to TRBJ2-2; a possible D gene is TRBD1 (5 bases). Germline V gives CDR1 KGHSY, CDR2 FQNENV. The V end was cut by 2 bases, the J end by 7 bases, with 14 bases between. There are 15 residues in the CDR3. The CDR3 DNA reads as TGTGCCAGCAGCCAAACAGCGCAGGGCAACGGGGAGCTGTTTTTT. Residues: CASSQTAQGNGELFF.

The chain combines TRBV11-2 with TRBJ1-2, with D perhaps TRBD1 (5 bases). V lost 4 bases and J lost 0, with 12 bases in between. Germline V lookup: CDR1 SGHAT, CDR2 FQNNGV. The CDR3 has 15 residues. The CDR3 region has the DNA TGTGCCAGCAGCTCAATTCAGGGTTCTAACTATGGCTACACCTTC. Its translation: CASSSIQGSNYGYTF.

V usage is TRBV6-1 and J usage is TRBJ2-5; D is possibly TRBD2 (6 bases). CDR3 length: 14 residues. Germline CDR1 MNHNS, CDR2 SASEGT. Trimming pared 6 bases from V and 5 bases from J, leaving 16 bases between. The CDR3 DNA reads TGTGCCAGCAGATCCTCGGGGGTGGTGGAGACCCAGTACTTC. Protein product: CASRSSGVVETQYF.

The gene calls are TRBV19 and TRBJ2-7, with 7 bases aligning to TRBD1. CDR3 length: 13 residues. Per germline, CDR1 LNHDA and CDR2 SQIVND (reference sequence). V lost 5 bases to trimming and J lost 3 bases; unmatched junction nucleotides: 4. CDR3 protein: CASSAGTDYEQYF. Here the CDR3 DNA reads TGTGCCAGTAGTGCCGGGACAGACTACGAGCAGTACTTC.